This section outlines one T cell receptor beta chain sequence together with its context. Its antigen is unidentified. V lost 5 bases and J 7 bases, leaving 12 bases between the germline ends. Germline V gene lookup returns CDR1 SNHLY and CDR2 FYNNEI. This CDR3 region has 13 residues. These data are taken from a study of OX40 agonist ivuxolimab in advanced cancers. Study-level background: Every 2 weeks, ivuxolimab was infused into the patients intravenously at between 0.01 and 10 mg/kg. The study, taken as a whole, reports: Dosing at 0.1 to 3.0 mg/kg was accompanied by clonal expansion of CD4+ and CD8+ blood T cells by week 6.

Profiling relied on immunoSEQ multiplex PCR, and the TCRdb table lists in-frame clones only, not all of them. The data show about 77,000 clones, around four fifths seen once. Patients had blood sampled at baseline and again on cycle 4 day 1 and cycle 7 day 1. The source is an adult with an advanced solid tumor such as melanoma, head and neck, liver or kidney cancer. The chain has TRBV2 and TRBJ2-1; TRBD1 or TRBD2 may be the D gene (6 bases each). This specimen consisted of CD4+ or CD8+ T cells sorted from blood, obtained in a trial of the OX40 agonist ivuxolimab. CDR3 residues: CASSRGERNEQFF. The CDR3 bases are TGTGCCAGCAGTAGGGGGGAGAGAAATGAGCAGTTCTTC.